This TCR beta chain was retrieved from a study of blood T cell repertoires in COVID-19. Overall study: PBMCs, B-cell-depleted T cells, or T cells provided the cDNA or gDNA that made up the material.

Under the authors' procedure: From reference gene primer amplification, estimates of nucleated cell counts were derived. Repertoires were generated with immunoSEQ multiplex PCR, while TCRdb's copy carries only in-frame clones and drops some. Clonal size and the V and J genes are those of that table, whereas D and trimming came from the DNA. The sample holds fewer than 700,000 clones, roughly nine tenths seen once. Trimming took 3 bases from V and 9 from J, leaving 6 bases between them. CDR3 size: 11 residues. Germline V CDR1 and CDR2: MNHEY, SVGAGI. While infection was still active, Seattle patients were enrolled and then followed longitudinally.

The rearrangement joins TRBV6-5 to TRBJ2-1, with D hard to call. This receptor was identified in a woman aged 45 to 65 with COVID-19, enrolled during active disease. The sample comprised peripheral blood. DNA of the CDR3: TGTGCCAGCAGTTATCTAGGTGAGCAGTTCTTC. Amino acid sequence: CASSYLGEQFF.